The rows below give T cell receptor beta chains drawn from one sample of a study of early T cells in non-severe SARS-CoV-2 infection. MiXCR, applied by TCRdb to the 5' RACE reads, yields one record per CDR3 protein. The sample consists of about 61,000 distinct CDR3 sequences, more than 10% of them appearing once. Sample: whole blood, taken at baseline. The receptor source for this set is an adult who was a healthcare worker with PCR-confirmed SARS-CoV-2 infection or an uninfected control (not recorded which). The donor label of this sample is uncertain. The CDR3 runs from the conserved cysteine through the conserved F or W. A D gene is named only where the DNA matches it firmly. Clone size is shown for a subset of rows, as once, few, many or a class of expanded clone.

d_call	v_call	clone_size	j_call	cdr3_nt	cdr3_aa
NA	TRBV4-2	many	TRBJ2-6	TGTGCCAGCAGCCCTGAGCTCCCGGCCTTCGCCTCTGGGGCCAACGTCCTGACTTTC	CASSPELPAFASGANVLTF
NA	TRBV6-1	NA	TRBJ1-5	TGTGCCAGCACTGCAGGCAATCAGCCCCAGCATTTT	CASTAGNQPQHF
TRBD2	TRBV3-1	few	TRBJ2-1	TGTGCCAGCAGCGGCTTCAGCGGGGGGTTCGAAAATGAGCAGTTCTTC	CASSGFSGGFENEQFF
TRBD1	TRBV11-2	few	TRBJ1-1	TGTGCCAGCAGAACTCCCCGACAGGGGAGTACTGAAGCTTTCTTT	CASRTPRQGSTEAFF
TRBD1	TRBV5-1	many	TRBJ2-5	TGCGCCAGCAGCTCTGACAGGGAGGAGACCCAGTACTTC	CASSSDREETQYF
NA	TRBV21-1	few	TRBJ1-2	TGTGCCAGCCCCATGAAGGGGACACATCCGTTAACCTCTAACTATGGCTACACCTTC	CASPMKGTHPLTSNYGYTF
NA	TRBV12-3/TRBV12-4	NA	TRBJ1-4	TGTGCCAGCAGTTTAGTGGGGATTGAAAAACTGTTTTTT	CASSLVGIEKLFF
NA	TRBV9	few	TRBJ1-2	TGTGCCAGCAGCTCTCCGGGACTAATCTATGGCTACACCTTC	CASSSPGLIYGYTF
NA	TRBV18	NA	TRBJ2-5	TGTGCCAGCTCACCACCGGGCCGACAAGAGACCCAGTACTTC	CASSPPGRQETQYF
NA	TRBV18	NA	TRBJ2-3	TGTGCCAGCTCACCCGACAGCAAAACCACAGATACGCAGTATTTT	CASSPDSKTTDTQYF
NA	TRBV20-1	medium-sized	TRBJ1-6	TGCAGTGCTAGAGAGACCCGACCAGGACAGCTCTCCTATAATTCACCCCTCCACTTT	CSARETRPGQLSYNSPLHF
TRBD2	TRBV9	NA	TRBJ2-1	TGTGCCAGCAGCGCCGGGACTAGCGGGGGGCGGGGTTACAATGAGCAGTTCTTC	CASSAGTSGGRGYNEQFF
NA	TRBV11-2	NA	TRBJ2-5	TGTGCCAGCAGCCCCGGACATTCACAAGAGACCCAGTACTTC	CASSPGHSQETQYF
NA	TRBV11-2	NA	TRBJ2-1	TGTGCCAGCAGCCCTCCCCCAATCTTC	CASSPPPIF
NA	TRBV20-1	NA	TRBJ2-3	TGCAGTGCTAGCTTCGTTCGGGGGATTTCCACAGATACGCAGTATTTT	CSASFVRGISTDTQYF
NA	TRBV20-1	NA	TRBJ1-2	TGCAGTGCTCCACCCCGGGGGCAGAACTATGGCTACACCTTC	CSAPPRGQNYGYTF
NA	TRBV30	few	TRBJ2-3	TGTGCCTGGAGTGTAGGGGGTTTTCGGACAGATACGCAGTATTTT	CAWSVGGFRTDTQYF
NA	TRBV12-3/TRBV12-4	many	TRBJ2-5	TGTGCCAGCAGCCGGGACACCCAAGAGACCCAGTACTTC	CASSRDTQETQYF
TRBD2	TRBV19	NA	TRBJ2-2	TGTGCCAGTAGCCGTAGCGGGGCGGACACCGGGGAGCTGTTTTTT	CASSRSGADTGELFF
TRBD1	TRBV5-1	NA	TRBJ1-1	TGCGCCAGCAGCTTGGACAGGGGGAACACTGAAGTTTTCTTT	CASSLDRGNTEVFF
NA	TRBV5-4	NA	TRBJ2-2	TGTGCCAGCAGCTTGAGAGGGGAGAACACCGGGGAGCTGTTTTTT	CASSLRGENTGELFF
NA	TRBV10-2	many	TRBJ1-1	TGCGCCAGCAGTGAGAGGGTGGACGGTGGGACTGAAGCTTTCTTT	CASSERVDGGTEAFF
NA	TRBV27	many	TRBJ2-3	TGTGCCAGCAGTTCGAATAACAGAGCTAGCACAGATACGCAGTATTTT	CASSSNNRASTDTQYF
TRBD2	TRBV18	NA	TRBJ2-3	TGTGCCAGCTCATCACGGACCTCGACTAGCGTGATCTCAGATACGCAGTATTTT	CASSSRTSTSVISDTQYF
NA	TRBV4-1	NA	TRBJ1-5	TGCGCCAGCAGCCAAGGGGCCAGGGTTGATCAGCCCCAGCATTTT	CASSQGARVDQPQHF
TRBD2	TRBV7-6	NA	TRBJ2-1	TGTGCCAGCAGCTTAGGGGCTAGCGGGGTGGGCTACAATGAGCAGTTCTTC	CASSLGASGVGYNEQFF
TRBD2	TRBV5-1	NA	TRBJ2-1	TGCGCCAGCAGCTTAGTATGGGCTAGCGGGGGCAATGAGCAGTTCTTC	CASSLVWASGGNEQFF
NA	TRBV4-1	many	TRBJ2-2	TGCGCCAGCAGCCAAGAAATCCCCGTCCGGCGGGTCGGGGAGCTGTTTTTT	CASSQEIPVRRVGELFF